The sequence of this T cell receptor (beta chain) was determined in a study of T cell responses to AZD1222 COVID-19 vaccine. Assay: immunoSEQ multiplex PCR; the TCRdb copy retains only in-frame clones and omits some. The data show roughly 92,000 clones, roughly nine tenths seen once. Germline V CDR1 and CDR2: MNHEY, SVGAGI. V lost 5 bases and J 0 bases, leaving 10 bases between the germline ends. This CDR3 contains 15 residues. The clonotype originates from an adult who received the AZD1222 COVID-19 vaccine. The J gene is TRBJ1-4, the V gene TRBV6-5; D is undetermined. Here the sequenced sample was peripheral blood, taken 28 days after the second AZD1222 dose. The CDR3 region is CASSRTGTTNEKLFF. CDR3 sequence (DNA): TGTGCCAGCAGTAGGACGGGAACAACTAATGAAAAACTGTTTTTT.